The next 14 T cell receptor beta chains were all read from a single sample in a study of cytomegalovirus exposure and HLA in healthy donors. The table came from immunoSEQ multiplex PCR; TCRdb's copy has only in-frame clones and leaves some out. The sample carries 65,000 to 80,000 clones, approximately 94% recorded once. Sequenced sample: PBMCs. The receptors come from a young woman in good health and CMV-seropositive.

The chain is built from TRBV5-1 and TRBJ1-4, with D possibly TRBD1 on 6 matching bases. The CDR3 is 14 amino acids. Trimming cost V 2 bases and J 7 bases, with 12 bases left between them. CDR1 is SGHRS and CDR2 is YFSETQ in the germline V gene. The DNA of the CDR3 is TGCGCCAGCAGCTTAGGGGTACAGGGTGAAAAACTGTTTTTT. Protein product: CASSLGVQGEKLFF.

CDR3 residues: CASSLWGEGNQPQHF. DNA for the CDR3: TGTGCCAGCAGTTTATGGGGGGAGGGCAATCAGCCCCAGCATTTT. The rearrangement joins TRBV28 to TRBJ1-5, with D perhaps matching TRBD1 (5 bases). Trimming took 0 bases from V and 2 from J, leaving 8 bases between them. The CDR3 runs 15 residues. Germline V gene sequence: CDR1 MDHEN, CDR2 SYDVKM.

This chain uses TRBV27 with TRBJ2-2; TRBD1 is a possible D gene (6 bases). This CDR3 region has 17 residues. Germline-derived CDR1 and CDR2 are MNHEY and SMNVEV (reference sequence). Trimming pared 2 bases from V and 2 bases from J, leaving 15 bases between. The CDR3 region is CASSLPRGRVNTGELFF. The CDR3 bases are TGTGCCAGCAGTTTACCTAGGGGGAGAGTAAACACCGGGGAGCTGTTTTTT.

The rearrangement joins TRBV7-8 to TRBJ2-1; 10 nucleotides match TRBD2. This CDR3 is 15 amino acids long. Germline V gives CDR1 SGHVS, CDR2 FQNEAQ. V gave up 6 bases and J gave up 3 bases; unmatched junction bases: 5. The CDR3 DNA follows: TGTGCCAGCAGTAGTAGCGGGGGGTTCTACAATGAGCAGTTCTTC. This gives the protein CASSSSGGFYNEQFF. Drawing the rest from reference TRBV7-8 and TRBJ2-1, the complete variable domain is GAGVSQSPRYKVAKRGQDVALRCDPISGHVSLFWYQQALGQGPEFLTYFQNEAQLDKSGLPSDRFFAERPEGSVSTLKIQRTQQEDSAVYLCASSSSGGFYNEQFFGPGTRLTVL.

V gene TRBV7-2 combines with J gene TRBJ2-3, with D perhaps matching TRBD1 (6 bases). Germline assignment: CDR1 SGHTA and CDR2 FQGNSA. Trimming took 1 base from V and 6 from J, leaving 8 bases between them. The CDR3 spans 13 residues. The CDR3: CASSLVGADTQYF. The CDR3 nucleotides read TGTGCCAGCAGCTTAGTGGGGGCCGATACGCAGTATTTT.

This clone has a single count. The chain carries TRBV11-2 and TRBJ2-1; 7 nucleotides agree with TRBD2. With V trimmed by 3 bases and J by 0 bases, 8 bases remained unmatched. The CDR3 spans 17 residues. Germline V gives CDR1 SGHAT, CDR2 FQNNGV. CDR3: CASSFLGGISSYNEQFF. For the CDR3, the DNA is TGTGCCAGCAGCTTCTTGGGAGGGATTAGCTCCTACAATGAGCAGTTCTTC.

The chain links TRBV27 to TRBJ2-5; 7 nucleotides agree with TRBD1. The CDR3 totals 15 residues. With V trimmed by 5 bases and J by 1 base, 7 bases remained unmatched. Germline assignment: CDR1 MNHEY and CDR2 SMNVEV (reference sequence). CDR3 residues: CASSRQGRGQETQYF. In DNA, the CDR3 is TGTGCCAGCAGTAGACAGGGTAGGGGCCAAGAGACCCAGTACTTC.

This chain links TRBV7-9 with TRBJ2-3; 8 nucleotides agree with TRBD2. Looked up from germline, CDR1 is SEHNR and CDR2 is FQNEAQ (reference sequence). V shed 1 base and J 6 bases; nucleotides not matched to a gene: 0. This CDR3 spans 13 amino acids. The CDR3 is CASSLGTSDTQYF. CDR3 nucleotides: TGTGCCAGCAGCTTAGGGACTAGCGATACGCAGTATTTT.

This clone has a single count. At the DNA level, this CDR3 is encoded by other sequences in the same sample as well. The chain recombines TRBV19 with TRBJ2-5; 9 bases are a match to TRBD1. The CDR3 length is 14 residues. Germline V gene sequence: CDR1 LNHDA, CDR2 SQIVND (reference sequence). V shed 6 bases, J shed 5 bases, and the junction held 7 bases outside the gene matches. The CDR3 region is CASSITGGTETQYF. DNA for the CDR3: TGTGCCAGTAGCATTACAGGGGGCACGGAGACCCAGTACTTC.

This clone showed up just once. The chain recombines TRBV29-1 with TRBJ1-1; D remains ambiguous. V lost 3 bases, J lost 6 bases, and 14 bases lay in between. CDR3 size: 13 residues. In germline, CDR1 is SQVTM, CDR2 ANQGSEA. CDR3 sequence reads: CSVEAGAWAEAFF. CDR3 in DNA: TGCAGCGTTGAGGCAGGTGCCTGGGCTGAAGCTTTCTTT.

The rearrangement joins TRBV6-1 to TRBJ2-7; TRBD1 aligns across 9 bases. The germline gives CDR1 MNHNS, CDR2 SASEGT. The J segment lost 3 bases and the V segment lost 11 bases, leaving 5 bases of the junction unmatched. The CDR3 runs to 12 residues. CDR3 sequence reads: CAGGQGLYEQYF. As DNA, the CDR3 is TGTGCCGGGGGACAGGGACTCTACGAGCAGTACTTC.

The chain couples TRBV19 to TRBJ2-7, with 9 bases fitting TRBD1. Trimming cost V 8 bases and J 8 bases; bases outside gene matches: 13. Germline V gives CDR1 LNHDA, CDR2 SQIVND (reference sequence). The CDR3 spans 14 residues. CDR3 loop: CASRDRDREFKQYF. The CDR3 DNA reads as TGTGCCAGTCGAGACCGGGACAGGGAATTTAAGCAGTACTTC.

The chain uses TRBV28 and TRBJ2-5; D is possibly TRBD1 (6 bases). CDR1 is MDHEN, CDR2 SYDVKM, per germline. The CDR3 is 14 amino acids. Trimming took off 6 bases at V and 0 bases at J, with 11 bases between the two ends. The CDR3, as DNA: TGTGCCAGCAGACCGGGACACTACCAAGAGACCCAGTACTTC. This sequence encodes CASRPGHYQETQYF.

The genes are TRBV19 and TRBJ1-6; the D is unclear. This CDR3 region has 17 residues. V gave up 2 bases and J gave up 0 bases, with 11 bases separating them. Germline values: CDR1 LNHDA, CDR2 SQIVND (reference sequence). CDR3 protein: CASSISHRSSYNSPLHF. CDR3 coding DNA: TGTGCCAGTAGTATATCACACCGGAGCTCCTATAATTCACCCCTCCACTTT.